Shown below are 31 T cell receptor beta chains from a single sample sequenced in a study of post-analysis software for immune sequencing data. General observations from the study: About 5 TRBV segments occurring more often in patients than controls included TRBV5-6, TRBV5-1 and TRBV20-1.

For these TCRs, the target antigens are not known. TCR beta cDNA libraries included unique molecular identifiers. One entry per CDR3 protein, called by TCRdb with MiXCR from the PCR reads. The sample consists of almost 700,000 distinct CDR3 sequences, 55% to 60% of them appearing once. The sample consisted of blood. The receptors derive from a girl aged 2 to 9 with multiple sclerosis.

The V call is TRBV15, the J call TRBJ1-1, with 7 bases that match TRBD1. The CDR3 consists of 13 residues. V lost 3 bases to trimming and J lost 8 bases; unmatched junction nucleotides: 6. Germline CDR1 reads LNHNV; CDR2 reads YYDKDF (reference sequence). The CDR3, as DNA: TGTGCCACCAGCAGGGTTGGACAGGCGGAAGCTTTCTTT. Encoded protein: CATSRVGQAEAFF.

The chain has TRBV12-3 or TRBV12-4 and TRBJ1-1; D uncertain. The CDR3 has 15 amino acids. The V and J ends lost 7 bases and 3 bases respectively, with 18 bases between them. In DNA form, the CDR3 reads TGTGCCAGCACTACGGCGGGGAGTGGGTACACTGAAGCTTTCTTT. Protein product: CASTTAGSGYTEAFF.

This clonotype was picked up a small number of times. V is TRBV20-1 and J is TRBJ2-1; 8 bases are a match to TRBD2. The V segment lost 3 bases and the J segment 0 bases; nucleotides outside the gene matches: 4. Per germline, CDR1 DFQATT and CDR2 SNEGSKA (reference sequence). This CDR3 has 15 amino acids. The CDR3: CSASTGGSSYNEQFF. The CDR3 bases are TGCAGTGCTAGTACGGGAGGGAGCTCCTACAATGAGCAGTTCTTC.

The table lists this clonotype with a count of one. The rearrangement joins TRBV7-9 to TRBJ2-3; D uncertain. This CDR3 comprises 13 residues. Trimming stripped 3 bases from V and 9 bases from J, with 13 bases between. The V gene's germline CDR1 is SEHNR and CDR2 FQNEAQ (reference sequence). Here the CDR3 DNA reads TGTGCCAGCAGCTTCAGGCAGCATGAGACGCAGTATTTT. It encodes CASSFRQHETQYF.

This rearrangement joins TRBV20-1 to TRBJ1-2; D may be TRBD1 (5 bases). V lost 0 bases, J lost 8 bases, and 10 bases lay in between. The CDR3 length is 12 residues. Germline V lookup: CDR1 DFQATT, CDR2 SNEGSKA (reference sequence). This CDR3 is CSARDTGEGYTF. The CDR3 DNA sequence: TGCAGTGCTAGAGATACAGGAGAGGGCTACACCTTC.

This chain connects TRBV5-5 to TRBJ2-4; tentatively, D is TRBD1 or TRBD2 (5 bases each). TRBJ2-7 explains the end of the DNA better; the J call may be wrong. Germline CDR1 is SGHKS and CDR2 is YYEKEE (reference sequence). This CDR3 contains 16 residues. CDR3: CASSSIQGAGKYEQYF. CDR3 nucleotides: TGTGCCAGCAGCTCCATCCAGGGTGCGGGTAAATACGAGCAGTACTTC.

V usage is TRBV29-1 and J usage is TRBJ1-2; maybe TRBD1 (5 bases). Deletions cut 0 bases from V and 1 base from J, with 12 bases between. CDR1 and CDR2 (germline): SQVTM, ANQGSEA. This CDR3 region has 15 residues. CDR3 sequence reads: CSVEDQGWGNYGYTF. Here the CDR3 DNA reads TGCAGCGTTGAAGACCAGGGATGGGGTAACTATGGCTACACCTTC.

The rearrangement uses TRBV20-1 and TRBJ2-1; possible D gene TRBD2, 5 bases. V lost 0 bases, J lost 2 bases, and 17 bases lay in between. In germline, CDR1 is DFQATT, CDR2 SNEGSKA (reference sequence). The CDR3 sequence is 17 residues long. CDR3 coding DNA: TGCAGTGCTAGAGATGCCCTCACGGGAAGTCCCTACAATGAGCAGTTCTTC. Encoded protein: CSARDALTGSPYNEQFF.

The rearrangement links TRBV7-2 to TRBJ2-4, with a weak D call TRBD2 (6 bases). This CDR3 region has 14 residues. V lost 4 bases and J 0 bases, leaving 7 bases between the germline ends. CDR1 and CDR2 from the germline V gene are SGHTA and FQGNSA. The CDR3 spells CASSSGLAKNIQYF. The CDR3 nucleotides read TGTGCCAGCAGCTCGGGACTAGCCAAAAACATTCAGTACTTC. Drawing the rest from reference TRBV7-2 and TRBJ2-4, the complete variable domain is GAGVSQSPSNKVTEKGKDVELRCDPISGHTALYWYRQSLGQGLEFLIYFQGNSAPDKSGLPSDRFSAERTGGSVSTLTIQRTQQEDSAVYLCASSSGLAKNIQYFGAGTRLSVL.

The V call is TRBV15, the J call TRBJ2-1, with D tentatively TRBD2 (6 bases). V lost 5 bases and J lost 5, with 25 bases in between. Per the germline V gene, CDR1 is LNHNV and CDR2 is YYDKDF (reference sequence). The CDR3 loop spans 18 amino acids. In nucleotides, the CDR3 is TGTGCCACCAGCTTCAGATCCCAGCGGGCAAGATATAACAATGAGCAGTTCTTC. It codes for CATSFRSQRARYNNEQFF. The complete variable domain, with remaining parts taken from reference TRBV15 and TRBJ2-1, reads DAMVIQNPRYQVTQFGKPVTLSCSQTLNHNVMYWYQQKSSQAPKLLFHYYDKDFNNEADTPDNFQSRRPNTSFCFLDIRSPGLGDTAMYLCATSFRSQRARYNNEQFFGPGTRLTVL.

The chain is built from TRBV20-1 and TRBJ2-7; tentatively, D is TRBD1 (6 bases). This CDR3 has 13 residues. The germline CDR1 and CDR2 sequences are DFQATT and SNEGSKA (reference sequence). Between the trimmed V and J ends, which lost 4 bases and 5 bases, there was a span of 15 bases. As DNA, the CDR3 is TGCAGTGCTACCACAGGGTTGGGTGACGAGCAGTACTTC. Residues: CSATTGLGDEQYF.

This clonotype was picked up a small number of times. The gene calls are TRBV2 and TRBJ2-1, with D possibly matching TRBD2 (6 bases). The V end was cut by 7 bases, the J end by 1 base, with 8 bases between. Germline CDR1 SNHLY, CDR2 FYNNEI. CDR3 length: 13 amino acids. The DNA of the CDR3 is TGTGCCAGCATCGGAGGGTCCTACAATGAGCAGTTCTTC. Its protein product is CASIGGSYNEQFF.

This clonotype has only a few counts. V is TRBV15 and J is TRBJ2-3, with 8 bases aligning to TRBD1. There are 19 residues in the CDR3. With V trimmed by 0 bases and J by 0 bases, 11 bases remained unmatched. CDR1 and CDR2 from the germline V gene are LNHNV and YYDKDF (reference sequence). CDR3 residues: CATSRDILGTGQSTDTQYF. The CDR3 nucleotides are TGTGCCACCAGCAGAGATATTTTAGGGACAGGCCAAAGCACAGATACGCAGTATTTT.

This clonotype came up a few times. This chain uses TRBV10-1 with TRBJ2-1; tentatively, D is TRBD2 (6 bases). This CDR3 contains 13 residues. CDR1 WNHNN and CDR2 SYGVQD come from the germline V gene (reference sequence). V was pared by 4 bases and J by 3 bases, with 7 bases between. The CDR3 spells CASSAGVYNEQFF. The DNA for the CDR3 is TGCGCCAGCAGTGCGGGGGTCTACAATGAGCAGTTCTTC.

This clonotype was seen a handful of times. The chain links TRBV5-5 to TRBJ2-1; tentative D call: TRBD1 (5 bases). V was cut by 1 base and J by 1 base, with 12 bases left in between. Germline V lookup: CDR1 SGHKS, CDR2 YYEKEE (reference sequence). This CDR3 is 16 amino acids long. The chain's CDR3 is CASSLSAPGSYNEQFF. CDR3 sequence (DNA): TGTGCCAGCAGCTTGTCGGCTCCAGGGTCCTACAATGAGCAGTTCTTC.

This chain joins TRBV20-1 and TRBJ2-7, with 10 bases lining up with TRBD2. V lost 6 bases to trimming and J lost 2 bases; unmatched junction nucleotides: 4. Germline assignment: CDR1 DFQATT and CDR2 SNEGSKA (reference sequence). The CDR3 has 13 residues. CDR3 loop: CSASLAGAYEQYF. Written as DNA, the CDR3 is TGCAGTGCCTCCCTAGCGGGAGCCTACGAGCAGTACTTC.

This clonotype showed up just a few times. The CDR3 is CASSPGTEPYEQYF. CDR3 nucleotide sequence: TGTGCCAGCAGCCCGGGGACAGAACCCTACGAGCAGTACTTC. The J gene is TRBJ2-7, the V gene TRBV12-3 or TRBV12-4, with 7 bases fitting TRBD1. The CDR3 contains 14 residues. The trim removed 6 bases at V and 2 bases at J, leaving 7 bases unmatched.

This chain joins TRBV7-2 and TRBJ2-3; D gene ambiguous. The length of the CDR3 is 15 residues. V was trimmed by 5 bases and J by 2 bases, leaving 14 bases between them. Germline values: CDR1 SGHTA, CDR2 FQGNSA. CDR3 DNA sequence: TGTGCCAGCAGCCCGTCGAATAGCTTCACAGATACGCAGTATTTT. It encodes CASSPSNSFTDTQYF.

The J gene is TRBJ1-5, the V gene TRBV12-5; tentatively, D is TRBD1 (5 bases). Germline V gene sequence: CDR1 LGHNT, CDR2 FRNRAP. The CDR3 covers 16 residues. V lost 2 bases and J 0 bases, leaving 11 bases between the germline ends. The CDR3 is CASGLYWDSSNQPQHF. CDR3 DNA sequence: TGTGCTAGTGGTTTGTATTGGGACTCTAGCAATCAGCCCCAGCATTTT.

The chain couples TRBV12-3 or TRBV12-4 to TRBJ2-5, with D unclear. Between the trimmed V and J ends, which lost 4 bases and 4 bases, there was a span of 7 bases. The CDR3 is made up of 12 amino acids. The CDR3 nucleotides read TGTGCCAGCAGTTCAACGGTAGAGACCCAGTACTTC. It yields the protein CASSSTVETQYF.

In this sample, this clonotype turned up once. The chain couples TRBV25-1 to TRBJ1-4, with 7 bases fitting TRBD1. This CDR3 is 17 amino acids long. The trim removed 4 bases at V and 0 bases at J, leaving 8 bases unmatched. Germline CDR1 MGHDK, CDR2 SYGVNS. The CDR3 reads CASSAPGQSATNEKLFF. The CDR3 DNA sequence: TGTGCCAGCAGTGCCCCGGGACAGAGTGCAACTAATGAAAAACTGTTTTTT.

The genes are TRBV20-1 and TRBJ2-1, with D possibly being TRBD2 (5 bases). CDR3 length equals 16 residues. Germline values: CDR1 DFQATT, CDR2 SNEGSKA (reference sequence). Between the trimmed V and J ends, which lost 0 bases and 7 bases, there was a span of 19 bases. DNA of the CDR3: TGCAGTGCTAGAGATTCAAAGGGTGGGAGTGGTAATGAGCAGTTCTTC. Translation gives CSARDSKGGSGNEQFF.

This clonotype has a single count. The chain joins TRBV6-4 to TRBJ1-5, with D perhaps TRBD1 (5 bases). Per germline, CDR1 MRHNA and CDR2 SNTAGT. V lost 9 bases and J 6 bases, leaving 33 bases between the germline ends. The CDR3 loop spans 19 amino acids. The CDR3 DNA is TGTGCCAGTACCGAAAGCCAAGTTGGCAGGGAACAGTCAAGTCAGCCCCAGCATTTT. Protein sequence: CASTESQVGREQSSQPQHF.

In DNA, the CDR3 is TGTGCCAGCAGCTTGACACGGACCGCGGAGACCCAGTACTTC. Encoded protein: CASSLTRTAETQYF. The chain joins TRBV7-2 to TRBJ2-5, with D hard to call. The CDR3 is 14 amino acids. Trimming took 3 bases from V and 5 from J, leaving 13 bases between them. Germline assignment: CDR1 SGHTA and CDR2 FQGNSA.

This clonotype was counted only a few times. The chain couples TRBV29-1 to TRBJ1-2; 7 nucleotides line up with TRBD1. CDR3 length: 17 residues. The germline gives CDR1 SQVTM, CDR2 ANQGSEA. The CDR3 loop reads CSPLTSGQSHINYGYTF. The CDR3 coding sequence is TGCAGTCCGTTGACTTCGGGACAGAGCCACATTAACTATGGCTACACCTTC.

This clonotype turned up a few times. V gene TRBV12-3 or TRBV12-4 combines with J gene TRBJ2-5; D is perhaps TRBD2 (7 bases). Between the trimmed V and J ends, which lost 6 bases and 7 bases, there was a span of 18 bases. This CDR3 is built from 14 residues. The chain's CDR3 is CASSSRGGRVTQYF. DNA of the CDR3: TGTGCCAGCAGCTCTAGGGGGGGCCGGGTGACCCAGTACTTC.

CDR3: CASSYVTGFGYTF. The CDR3 DNA reads TGTGCCAGCAGCTATGTGACAGGGTTCGGCTACACCTTC. V is TRBV9 and J is TRBJ1-2; 7 nucleotides align to TRBD1. The CDR3 spans 13 residues. Germline trimming cut 4 bases from V and 8 bases from J; bases unmatched to any gene: 8. The germline CDR1 and CDR2 sequences are SGDLS and YYNGEE. The full variable domain, in which reference TRBV9 and TRBJ1-2 provide the parts outside the CDR3, is DSGVTQTPKHLITATGQRVTLRCSPRSGDLSVYWYQQSLDQGLQFLIQYYNGEERAKGNILERFSAQQFPDLHSELNLSSLELGDSALYFCASSYVTGFGYTFGSGTRLTVV.

The chain joins TRBV20-1 to TRBJ2-3; D is ambiguous. V lost 3 bases to trimming and J lost 5 bases, with 18 bases between them. The CDR3 runs 15 residues. Germline-derived CDR1 and CDR2 are DFQATT and SNEGSKA (reference sequence). The CDR3 region has the DNA TGCAGTGCTAGTGGGGTCATAGGAATCGAAGATACGCAGTATTTT. This sequence encodes CSASGVIGIEDTQYF.

This rearrangement joins TRBV12-3 or TRBV12-4 to TRBJ2-2; no firm D call. V lost 2 bases and J 10 bases, leaving 5 bases between the germline ends. The CDR3 sequence is 11 residues long. The CDR3 loop is CASSLYEELFF. The CDR3 DNA is TGTGCCAGCAGTTTATATGAGGAGCTGTTTTTT.

The gene calls are TRBV7-9 and TRBJ2-3; possibly TRBD1 for D (7 bases). Trimming removed 5 bases at V and 1 base at J, with 16 bases between. This CDR3 has 16 residues. The V gene's germline CDR1 is SEHNR and CDR2 FQNEAQ (reference sequence). This CDR3 reads CASSGGTVRGTDTQYF. DNA of the CDR3: TGTGCCAGCAGCGGAGGGACAGTCCGGGGCACAGATACGCAGTATTTT.

The sample holds one count of this clonotype. The chain carries TRBV7-6 and TRBJ2-4; TRBD2 aligns across 8 bases. CDR1 SGHVS and CDR2 FNYEAQ come from the germline V gene. V dropped 5 bases and J dropped 2; count of bases not matched to a gene: 5. The CDR3 runs to 15 residues. The CDR3 region has the DNA TGTGCCAGCAGCCTCACGGGGGGGCCCAAAAACATTCAGTACTTC. This encodes CASSLTGGPKNIQYF.